Presented here are 18 T cell receptor beta chains from one specimen sequenced in a study of blood T cell repertoires in COVID-19. The protocol was immunoSEQ multiplex PCR, while the TCRdb copy is restricted to in-frame clones and leaves out a portion. The sample consists of approximately 70,000 clones, around 65% of them appearing once. Specimen: PBMCs or T cells enriched from blood (not recorded which). Receptor source: a woman aged 55-75 years who had been exposed to COVID-19.

The chain combines TRBV15 with TRBJ2-1; 7 bases are shared with TRBD2. Trimming took 4 bases from V and 9 from J; bases not matched to a gene: 6. Germline V gives CDR1 LNHNV, CDR2 YYDKDF (reference sequence). The CDR3 is 13 residues long. The CDR3 spells CATSTGGRGEQFF. As DNA, the CDR3 is TGTGCCACCAGCACGGGGGGACGGGGTGAGCAGTTCTTC.

The genes are TRBV11-2 and TRBJ1-1; a possible D gene is TRBD1 (6 bases). Germline CDR1 is SGHAT and CDR2 is FQNNGV. The CDR3 contains 15 residues. The V end lost 2 bases, the J end lost 4 bases, and 14 bases lay between the germline ends. CDR3 nucleotides: TGTGCCAGCAGCTTACTGCAGGGGAAGAGCACTGAAGCTTTCTTT. It translates to CASSLLQGKSTEAFF. The full variable domain, with the rest looked up from reference TRBV11-2 and TRBJ1-1, is EAGVAQSPRYKIIEKRQSVAFWCNPISGHATLYWYQQILGQGPKLLIQFQNNGVVDDSQLPKDRFSAERLKGVDSTLKIQPAKLEDSAVYLCASSLLQGKSTEAFFGQGTRLTVV.

The rearrangement links TRBV28 to TRBJ2-3, with TRBD2 matching over 8 bases. Germline V CDR1 and CDR2: MDHEN, SYDVKM. The CDR3 is 16 amino acids. Losses at the gene ends were 6 bases for V and 7 bases for J; bases not matched to a gene: 15. The CDR3 loop reads CASRKPGTSVGNTQYF. DNA of the CDR3: TGTGCCAGCAGGAAACCCGGGACTAGTGTCGGTAATACGCAGTATTTT. Full variable domain (remainder filled in from reference TRBV28 and TRBJ2-3): DVKVTQSSRYLVKRTGEKVFLECVQDMDHENMFWYRQDPGLGLRLIYFSYDVKMKEKGDIPEGYSVSREKKERFSLILESASTNQTSMYLCASRKPGTSVGNTQYFGPGTRLTVL.

The chain employs TRBV7-3 and TRBJ1-6; 7 bases map to TRBD1. This CDR3 spans 13 amino acids. The germline gives CDR1 SGHTA, CDR2 FQGTGA. J gave up 7 bases and V 5 bases, and 2 bases lay outside the gene matches. CDR3 amino acids: CASSPGGNSPLHF. The DNA for the CDR3 is TGTGCCAGCAGCCCAGGGGGGAATTCACCCCTCCACTTT.

This chain's CDR3 is CASQDSYTGELFF. DNA of the CDR3: TGTGCCAGCCAGGACAGTTACACCGGGGAGCTGTTTTTT. V and J are TRBV15 and TRBJ2-2; a weak D match, TRBD1 (6 bases). V was cut by 10 bases and J by 3 bases, with 12 bases left in between. Germline V gives CDR1 LNHNV, CDR2 YYDKDF (reference sequence). The length of the CDR3 is 13 residues.

The chain employs TRBV29-1 and TRBJ1-5, with 9 bases that match TRBD1. The CDR3 runs to 14 residues. The V and J ends lost 5 bases and 3 bases, in that order; junction bases with no gene match: 5. Germline CDR1 reads SQVTM; CDR2 reads ANQGSEA. The CDR3 here is CSVLTGGPNQPQHF. The CDR3 nucleotides are TGCAGCGTTTTAACAGGGGGCCCCAATCAGCCCCAGCATTTT.

The genes are TRBV19 and TRBJ2-6; D is possibly TRBD1 (5 bases). V lost 5 bases, J lost 2 bases, and 13 bases lay in between. This CDR3 contains 16 residues. Germline V gene lookup returns CDR1 LNHDA and CDR2 SQIVND (reference sequence). In nucleotides, the CDR3 is TGTGCCAGTAGTGCCCAGGGTAGGACTGGGGCCAACGTCCTGACTTTC. Translation: CASSAQGRTGANVLTF.

The chain joins TRBV6-5 to TRBJ2-1, with 11 bases lining up with TRBD2. CDR1 is MNHEY, CDR2 SVGAGI, per germline. Trimming cost V 6 bases and J 4 bases; bases outside gene matches: 5. The CDR3 spans 15 residues. This CDR3 reads CASSSLAGGYNEQFF. CDR3 coding DNA: TGTGCCAGCAGCTCTCTAGCGGGAGGTTACAATGAGCAGTTCTTC.

This clone came up once. The chain carries TRBV4-3 and TRBJ2-3; 7 nucleotides line up with TRBD1. Germline CDR1 and CDR2: LGHNA and YSLEER. This CDR3 has 20 amino acids. V gave up 1 base and J gave up 2 bases; unmatched junction bases: 18. CDR3: CASSQARQGWSQIYTDTQYF. The DNA for the CDR3 is TGCGCCAGCAGCCAAGCAAGACAGGGATGGTCCCAAATCTACACAGATACGCAGTATTTT.

This clone was seen only a few times. The V and J genes are TRBV28 and TRBJ1-1; 8 positions match TRBD1. CDR3 length: 15 residues. Per germline, CDR1 MDHEN and CDR2 SYDVKM. The trim removed 6 bases at V and 1 base at J, leaving 7 bases unmatched. The CDR3 sequence: CASSDRTGKNTEAFF. The CDR3, as DNA: TGTGCCAGCAGCGATCGGACAGGGAAGAACACTGAAGCTTTCTTT.

This clone was seen a handful of times. J is TRBJ1-2 and V is TRBV7-9; the match to TRBD1 covers 7 bases. The germline V gene encodes CDR1 SEHNR and CDR2 FQNEAQ (reference sequence). CDR3 length equals 12 residues. The ends lost 5 bases at V and 5 bases at J; junction bases unmatched: 2. CDR3 sequence: CASSQQGYGYTF. In DNA form, the CDR3 reads TGTGCCAGCAGCCAACAGGGGTATGGCTACACCTTC.

There are a few counts of this clone. This sequence joins TRBV7-2 and TRBJ2-4; a weak D match, TRBD2 (6 bases). CDR3 length equals 16 residues. The germline V and J ends were trimmed by 5 bases and 2 bases, with 16 bases remaining between them. Germline lookup yields CDR1 SGHTA and CDR2 FQGNSA. CDR3: CASSIWGVETKNIQYF. The DNA for the CDR3 is TGTGCCAGCAGCATCTGGGGGGTTGAGACCAAAAACATTCAGTACTTC.

The rearrangement joins TRBV19 to TRBJ1-5, with a tentative D call TRBD1 (5 bases). The CDR3 sequence is 13 residues long. V gave up 6 bases and J gave up 4 bases, with 10 bases separating them. Germline CDR1 and CDR2: LNHDA and SQIVND (reference sequence). CDR3 sequence (DNA): TGTGCCAGTAGGAAGGCAGGGAATCAGCCCCAGCATTTT. Translating gives CASRKAGNQPQHF.

The chain recombines TRBV27 with TRBJ2-5; D unclear. Germline V gene lookup returns CDR1 MNHEY and CDR2 SMNVEV (reference sequence). CDR3 length: 13 residues. V was shortened by 4 bases and J by 3 bases, with 9 bases between the two germline ends. CDR3 bases: TGTGCCAGCAGTTCTCCCCTTGAAGAGACCCAGTACTTC. Translation: CASSSPLEETQYF.

This clone has just a few counts. V and J are TRBV7-9 and TRBJ1-1; D might be TRBD1 (6 bases). Germline values: CDR1 SEHNR, CDR2 FQNEAQ (reference sequence). The CDR3 runs 13 residues. Trimming removed 4 bases from V and 6 bases from J, with 12 bases in between. As DNA, the CDR3 is TGTGCCAGCAGCTCCGCACCAGGGGCTGAAGCTTTCTTT. This gives the protein CASSSAPGAEAFF.

This chain links TRBV6-5 with TRBJ1-6; a weak D match, TRBD1 (6 bases). The CDR3 spans 14 residues. CDR1 MNHEY and CDR2 SVGAGI come from the germline V gene. V was shortened by 4 bases and J by 10 bases, with 14 bases between the two germline ends. CDR3 DNA: TGTGCCAGCAGTTTACCAGGGGTGGGGTCACCCCTCCACTTT. Protein: CASSLPGVGSPLHF.

This clone showed up just a few times. The gene calls are TRBV30 and TRBJ1-1; D might be TRBD1 (5 bases). Germline CDR1 and CDR2: GTSNPN and SVGIG (reference sequence). The CDR3 is 12 amino acids. Trimming pared 5 bases from V and 0 bases from J, leaving 7 bases between. This CDR3 is CAWRQLNTEAFF. The CDR3, as DNA: TGTGCCTGGCGACAGTTGAACACTGAAGCTTTCTTT.

This clone appeared a few times. This rearrangement joins TRBV6-2 or TRBV6-3 to TRBJ2-7, with TRBD2 matching 11 bases. The V segment lost 6 bases and the J segment 0 bases; nucleotides outside the gene matches: 13. The CDR3 spans 18 residues. CDR1 is MNHEY and CDR2 is SVGEGT in the germline V gene. For the CDR3, the DNA is TGTGCCAGCAGCCATTCGTGGGCTAGCGGGAGGACCTCCTACGAGCAGTACTTC. It is translated as CASSHSWASGRTSYEQYF.